Below are 29 T cell receptor beta chains sequenced from a single sample in a study of shared T cell receptors in the human thymus. Sequenced by immunoSEQ multiplex PCR; TCRdb stores in-frame clones only, minus some. The sample has under 450,000 clones, about 95% seen once. Sequencing was performed on thymocytes. The receptors stem from a human donor.

This clone was recorded once. The chain combines TRBV30 with TRBJ1-4; no definite D call. This CDR3 is built from 13 residues. Trimming removed 0 bases from V and 6 bases from J, with 8 bases in between. Germline-derived CDR1 and CDR2 are GTSNPN and SVGIG (reference sequence). CDR3 protein: CAWSVPSDEKLFF. The CDR3, as DNA: TGTGCCTGGAGTGTCCCTTCGGATGAAAAACTGTTTTTT.

This clone appeared a single time. This chain uses TRBV18 with TRBJ2-1, with D possibly matching TRBD2 (5 bases). The CDR3 is 16 amino acids. The germline V gene has CDR1 KGHSH and CDR2 LQKENI. The ends were cut back, 0 bases at V and 9 bases at J, with 18 bases in the middle. In DNA, the CDR3 is TGTGCCAGCTCACCACCCCGATGGCTGGAGGAGGTTGAGCAGTTCTTC. The encoded protein is CASSPPRWLEEVEQFF. The whole variable domain, filled in from reference TRBV18 and TRBJ2-1, reads NAGVMQNPRHLVRRRGQEARLRCSPMKGHSHVYWYRQLPEEGLKFMVYLQKENIIDESGMPKERFSAEFPKEGPSILRIQQVVRGDSAAYFCASSPPRWLEEVEQFFGPGTRLTVL.

The CDR3 region has the DNA TGTGCCAGCAGTTACTCGGGTCGGGAGGGCCCCGGGGAGCTGTTTTTT. This sequence encodes CASSYSGREGPGELFF. J is TRBJ2-2 and V is TRBV6-6, with 8 bases matching TRBD2. J gave up 6 bases and V 0 bases, and 6 bases lay outside the gene matches. The CDR3 spans 16 residues. The germline V gene has CDR1 MNHNY and CDR2 SVGAGI (reference sequence).

The chain employs TRBV4-3 and TRBJ2-2, with 7 bases matching TRBD1. CDR3 length: 18 residues. Germline V gene sequence: CDR1 LGHNA, CDR2 YSLEER. V gave up 3 bases and J gave up 0 bases; unmatched junction bases: 10. The CDR3 spells CASSHSTYRGSNTGELFF. CDR3 nucleotides: TGCGCCAGCAGCCATTCTACCTACAGGGGCTCGAACACCGGGGAGCTGTTTTTT.

This chain connects TRBV19 to TRBJ1-2; D gene unclear. The V end lost 5 bases, the J end lost 0 bases, and 13 bases lay between the germline ends. The CDR3 spans 15 residues. Per germline, CDR1 LNHDA and CDR2 SQIVND (reference sequence). This CDR3 reads CASSGSYTPNYGYTF. In DNA, the CDR3 is TGTGCCAGTAGTGGGTCCTACACACCTAACTATGGCTACACCTTC.

The rearrangement uses TRBV28 and TRBJ2-7, with D unclear. Per germline, CDR1 MDHEN and CDR2 SYDVKM. The CDR3 sequence is 13 residues long. V shed 10 bases and J shed 3 bases, with 16 bases lying between them. CDR3 sequence reads: CAIFSSRYYEQYF. The CDR3 nucleotides read TGTGCCATATTCTCGTCCCGGTACTACGAGCAGTACTTC.

CDR3 region: CASSLATSGQGSSGNTIYF. The CDR3 nucleotides are TGTGCCAGCAGCTTAGCCACAAGCGGACAGGGGAGCTCTGGAAACACCATATATTTT. The chain joins TRBV11-3 to TRBJ1-3, with 9 bases that match TRBD1. The CDR3 runs to 19 residues. The V and J ends lost 1 base and 0 bases, in that order; junction bases with no gene match: 10. CDR1 and CDR2 from the germline V gene are SGHNT and YENEEA.

In nucleotides, the CDR3 is TGCGCCAGCAGCTCGTTAGGGGAGTTTGAGTACTTC. Protein product: CASSSLGEFEYF. The chain has TRBV5-1 and TRBJ2-5; D may match TRBD1 or TRBD2 (5 bases each). Germline V gives CDR1 SGHRS, CDR2 YFSETQ. V was shortened by 3 bases and J by 12 bases, with 15 bases between the two germline ends. The CDR3 sequence is 12 residues long.

The chain links TRBV5-1 to TRBJ2-5, with a possible D match to TRBD1 (6 bases). Trimming stripped 3 bases from V and 0 bases from J, with 15 bases between. The V gene's germline CDR1 is SGHRS and CDR2 YFSETQ. The CDR3 covers 16 residues. For the CDR3, the DNA is TGCGCCAGCAGCTACCGGGACAAAGTGTACCAAGAGACCCAGTACTTC. Translation: CASSYRDKVYQETQYF.

The V gene is TRBV7-6, the J gene TRBJ2-3; D is undetermined. The CDR3 spans 15 residues. Per the germline V gene, CDR1 is SGHVS and CDR2 is FNYEAQ. Trimming removed 6 bases from V and 0 bases from J, with 13 bases in between. Here the CDR3 DNA reads TGTGCCAGCAGTGTGCCCCGAGAGAGCACAGATACGCAGTATTTT. Translating gives CASSVPRESTDTQYF.

This chain uses TRBV25-1 with TRBJ2-4, with TRBD1 matching 11 bases. Trimming removed 6 bases from V and 5 bases from J; junction bases left unmatched: 9. Per the germline V gene, CDR1 is MGHDK and CDR2 is SYGVNS. The CDR3 totals 16 residues. DNA for the CDR3: TGTGCCAGCAGGTCTGGGGGGACAGGGGGAGAAAACATTCAGTACTTC. Translating it yields CASRSGGTGGENIQYF.

The chain joins TRBV29-1 to TRBJ2-1; TRBD2 agrees at 8 bases. V lost 2 bases to trimming and J lost 7 bases; unmatched junction nucleotides: 1. This CDR3 has 12 residues. From germline, CDR1 is SQVTM and CDR2 ANQGSEA. This CDR3 is CSVEREGNEQFF. CDR3 nucleotides: TGCAGCGTTGAACGGGAGGGTAATGAGCAGTTCTTC.

The chain links TRBV11-2 to TRBJ1-5; 8 positions agree with TRBD1. The CDR3 covers 18 residues. Germline CDR1 reads SGHAT; CDR2 reads FQNNGV. The V gene end was trimmed by 5 bases and the J gene end by 0 bases; junction bases not matched to a gene: 12. The CDR3 sequence: CASSPGTGEEDSNQPQHF. The CDR3 coding sequence is TGTGCCAGCAGCCCGGGGACAGGCGAAGAAGATAGCAATCAGCCCCAGCATTTT.

This clone was counted a few times. The gene calls are TRBV19 and TRBJ2-7; D is undetermined. The V and J ends lost 5 bases and 4 bases respectively, with 12 bases between them. This CDR3 contains 13 residues. Germline V gene sequence: CDR1 LNHDA, CDR2 SQIVND (reference sequence). In DNA, the CDR3 is TGTGCCAGTAGTTCGTCCGGGCCGTACGAGCAGTACTTC. It yields the protein CASSSSGPYEQYF.

A single count supports this clone. The V gene is TRBV28, the J gene TRBJ2-1; 9 bases are shared with TRBD1. Trimming at V came to 1 base and at J to 0 bases, leaving 4 bases not matched to a gene. The CDR3 has 17 residues. Germline V gene data show CDR1 as MDHEN and CDR2 as SYDVKM. The CDR3, as DNA: TGTGCCAGCAGTTTATACAGGGGGCTGAGCTCCTACAATGAGCAGTTCTTC. This sequence encodes CASSLYRGLSSYNEQFF.

The CDR3 protein is CASSSLHPGQGYTF. In DNA form, the CDR3 reads TGCGCCAGCAGCTCTCTTCACCCCGGGCAGGGCTACACCTTC. This rearrangement joins TRBV5-1 to TRBJ1-2, with D unclear. The CDR3 sequence is 14 residues long. The germline gives CDR1 SGHRS, CDR2 YFSETQ. Trimming removed 3 bases at V and 8 bases at J, with 17 bases between.

This rearrangement joins TRBV15 to TRBJ2-2, with TRBD2 matching 8 bases. Unmatched junction bases numbered 2, after V lost 1 base and J lost 1 base. Looked up from germline, CDR1 is LNHNV and CDR2 is YYDKDF (reference sequence). This CDR3 is 16 amino acids long. CDR3 region: CATSRAGGLNTGELFF. CDR3 in DNA: TGTGCCACCAGCAGAGCGGGGGGGTTGAACACCGGGGAGCTGTTTTTT.

J is TRBJ2-7 and V is TRBV4-1, with D perhaps matching TRBD1 (6 bases). The CDR3 has 13 amino acids. V lost 8 bases and J 2 bases, leaving 13 bases between the germline ends. In germline, CDR1 is MGHRA, CDR2 YSYEKL. DNA for the CDR3: TGCGCCAGCCCCCGCCGGACAGCCTACGAGCAGTACTTC. It yields the protein CASPRRTAYEQYF.

This chain uses TRBV7-2 with TRBJ2-7; 11 positions match TRBD2. Germline V gene lookup returns CDR1 SGHTA and CDR2 FQGNSA. The V and J ends lost 5 bases and 3 bases, in that order; junction bases with no gene match: 6. The CDR3 is 15 residues long. This CDR3 is CASSLGLAANYEQYF. The CDR3 coding sequence is TGTGCCAGCAGCCTGGGACTAGCGGCCAACTACGAGCAGTACTTC.

The V gene is TRBV2, the J gene TRBJ1-1; 9 bases line up with TRBD1. CDR1 is SNHLY and CDR2 is FYNNEI in the germline V gene. This CDR3 comprises 16 residues. Germline trimming cut 5 bases from V and 4 bases from J; bases unmatched to any gene: 11. The DNA of the CDR3 is TGTGCCAGCAGTCAGCCTCCCGGGACAGGGTCCACTGAAGCTTTCTTT. This gives the protein CASSQPPGTGSTEAFF.

The chain couples TRBV6-5 to TRBJ2-3; D is tentatively TRBD1 or TRBD2 (5 bases each). Germline CDR1 reads MNHEY; CDR2 reads SVGAGI. V was pared by 5 bases and J by 0 bases, with 12 bases between. CDR3 length: 15 amino acids. In nucleotides, the CDR3 is TGTGCCAGCAGTAACCGGGACGGCAGCACAGATACGCAGTATTTT. It encodes CASSNRDGSTDTQYF.

This clone was found once. The chain recombines TRBV29-1 with TRBJ2-3, with 10 bases that match TRBD2. The V gene's germline CDR1 is SQVTM and CDR2 ANQGSEA. This CDR3 has 16 amino acids. V trimming: 8 bases; J trimming: 1 base; junction bases outside the gene matches: 12. CDR3 loop: CSPPGAGGEGTDTQYF. CDR3 sequence (DNA): TGCAGCCCCCCGGGAGCGGGAGGGGAGGGCACAGATACGCAGTATTTT.

The gene calls are TRBV5-1 and TRBJ2-1; TRBD2 matches at 8 bases. The V and J ends lost 5 bases and 5 bases, in that order; junction bases with no gene match: 9. Germline V gene data show CDR1 as SGHRS and CDR2 as YFSETQ. The CDR3 consists of 15 residues. The CDR3 loop is CASSLIAGTNNEQFF. In nucleotides, the CDR3 is TGCGCCAGCAGTCTTATAGCGGGAACGAACAATGAGCAGTTCTTC. Filled out from reference TRBV5-1 and TRBJ2-1, the complete variable domain reads KAGVTQTPRYLIKTRGQQVTLSCSPISGHRSVSWYQQTPGQGLQFLFEYFSETQRNKGNFPGRFSGRQFSNSRSEMNVSTLELGDSALYLCASSLIAGTNNEQFFGPGTRLTVL.

V is TRBV5-1 and J is TRBJ2-7; TRBD1 matches at 8 bases. Germline lookup yields CDR1 SGHRS and CDR2 YFSETQ. V lost 3 bases and J lost 5; bases outside the gene matches: 7. This CDR3 has 14 residues. The CDR3, as DNA: TGCGCCAGCAGCTCCTCGACAGGGGACCACGAGCAGTACTTC. Encoded protein: CASSSSTGDHEQYF.

The CDR3 coding sequence is TGTGCCAGCAGCTTAGCCCGAACAGGGCACTATGGCTACACCTTC. Its translation: CASSLARTGHYGYTF. This rearrangement joins TRBV7-4 to TRBJ1-2, with D possibly TRBD1 on 6 matching bases. CDR1 is SGHVT and CDR2 is SQSDAQ in the germline V gene. The CDR3 consists of 15 residues. The V end lost 0 bases, the J end lost 3 bases, and 11 bases lay between the germline ends.

The V gene is TRBV11-3, the J gene TRBJ2-7; possibly TRBD1 or TRBD2 for D (5 bases each). The germline CDR1 and CDR2 sequences are SGHNT and YENEEA. The CDR3 contains 18 residues. V lost 1 base and J lost 1, with 20 bases in between. The CDR3 DNA reads as TGTGCCAGCAGCTTAGCCTACCCCCCCCGGGACGGTTCCTACGAGCAGTACTTC. Its protein is CASSLAYPPRDGSYEQYF.

V and J are TRBV6-1 and TRBJ2-7; 7 bases map to TRBD1. V dropped 2 bases and J dropped 0; count of bases not matched to a gene: 7. CDR3 length: 16 amino acids. Germline-derived CDR1 and CDR2 are MNHNS and SASEGT. DNA for the CDR3: TGTGCCAGCAGTGAATTAAGGGGGCCTCCCTCCTACGAGCAGTACTTC. This codes for CASSELRGPPSYEQYF.

The chain links TRBV7-9 to TRBJ2-7; D gene unclear. Per the germline V gene, CDR1 is SEHNR and CDR2 is FQNEAQ (reference sequence). The CDR3 has 14 amino acids. Trimming stripped 4 bases from V and 3 bases from J, with 13 bases between. CDR3 DNA: TGTGCCAGCAGCTCCTTTCCAGACGGCTACGAGCAGTACTTC. It codes for CASSSFPDGYEQYF.

This sequence joins TRBV5-1 and TRBJ1-2, with D tentatively TRBD1 (5 bases). The CDR3 is 15 residues long. Germline CDR1 SGHRS, CDR2 YFSETQ. Trimming cost V 1 base and J 2 bases, with 12 bases left between them. CDR3 in DNA: TGCGCCAGCAGCTTGTATGTTACAGGAAACTATGGCTACACCTTC. The encoded protein is CASSLYVTGNYGYTF.